The sequence of this T cell receptor (beta chain) was determined in a study of T cell responses to AZD1222 COVID-19 vaccine. Study observations and caveats: There were repertoire samples only from the period after the peak T cell response.

Libraries were prepared by immunoSEQ multiplex PCR; TCRdb keeps only in-frame clonotypes and omits some of them. The repertoire holds more than 150,000 clones, 90% to 95% seen once, with roughly 8.4% in the top ten. The CDR3 has 13 residues. As concerns this clone: Antigen: not known.

This clonotype was sampled from an adult in good health. This rearrangement joins TRBV1 to TRBJ2-7. TRBV1 is given as a pseudogene. The material was peripheral blood, obtained on day 0 of AZD1222 vaccination. The CDR3 sequence is CTSSRRCHYEQYF. The CDR3 coding sequence is TGCACCAGCAGCCGGCGCTGTCACTACGAGCAGTACTTC.